These 2 T cell receptor beta chains came from one sample sequenced in a study of T cells in tuberculosis. Cells were sorted from thawed PBMC rested overnight and stained with GMM-loaded CD1B tetramer, viability dye and anti-CD3. The CD1B tetramers carried C32 glucose monomycolate purified from Rhodococcus equi. Method: immunoSEQ multiplex PCR; TCRdb's copy keeps in-frame clones and lacks some. The sample consists of 80,000 to 100,000 clones, approximately 91% of them appearing once. Sequencing was performed on CD1b-GMM tetramer-negative cells sorted from PBMCs. These receptor sequences come from an adult woman with latent tuberculosis.

V gene TRBV5-1 combines with J gene TRBJ2-3; tentatively, D is TRBD2 (7 bases). Germline V lookup: CDR1 SGHRS, CDR2 YFSETQ. CDR3 length equals 16 residues. Trimming removed 1 base from V and 2 bases from J, with 14 bases in between. This CDR3 reads CASSLIRGAYTDTQYF. DNA of the CDR3: TGCGCCAGCAGCTTGATTCGGGGGGCATACACAGATACGCAGTATTTT.

In its sample, this clone was seen once. The V call is TRBV19, the J call TRBJ1-3; D unresolved. The CDR3 loop spans 12 amino acids. Germline V gene lookup returns CDR1 LNHDA and CDR2 SQIVND (reference sequence). Between the trimmed V and J ends, which lost 3 bases and 7 bases, there was a span of 7 bases. The CDR3 loop reads CASSISRNTIYF. DNA of the CDR3: TGTGCCAGTAGTATCTCTCGGAACACCATATATTTT.